Following are 18 T cell receptor beta chains from one sample sequenced in a study of patients and donors after allogeneic stem cell transplantation. MiXCR, run by TCRdb on the RT-PCR reads, gives a single entry per CDR3 protein. This sample has roughly 940,000 distinct CDR3 sequences, with roughly 18% found just once. The sequenced material came from blood, either unsorted or a sorted T cell fraction (not recorded which). These receptors originate from a human donor who was either an allogeneic HSCT recipient or a stem cell or donor lymphocyte infusion donor (not recorded which). It is not recorded whose cells these are; they may come from a transplant donor.

V is TRBV15 and J is TRBJ1-5; tentative D call: TRBD1 (5 bases). Germline-derived CDR1 and CDR2 are LNHNV and YYDKDF (reference sequence). V shed 2 bases and J shed 5 bases, with 13 bases lying between them. The CDR3 totals 15 residues. In DNA, the CDR3 is TGTGCCACCAGCAGAAGGTATGGGGGACATCAGCCCCAGCATTTT. It translates to CATSRRYGGHQPQHF. The full variable domain, with the rest looked up from reference TRBV15 and TRBJ1-5, is DAMVIQNPRYQVTQFGKPVTLSCSQTLNHNVMYWYQQKSSQAPKLLFHYYDKDFNNEADTPDNFQSRRPNTSFCFLDIRSPGLGDTAMYLCATSRRYGGHQPQHFGDGTRLSIL.

CDR3 region: CATSDYQGETQYF. CDR3 sequence (DNA): TGTGCCACCAGTGATTACCAGGGGGAGACCCAGTACTTC. V gene TRBV24-1 combines with J gene TRBJ2-5; D is possibly TRBD1 (6 bases). The CDR3 spans 13 residues. Germline V gene data show CDR1 as KGHDR and CDR2 as SFDVKD. With 2 bases removed from V and 5 bases from J, the gap between germline ends came to 8 bases.

This clonotype was seen a handful of times. The genes are TRBV5-1 and TRBJ2-5; 8 bases align to TRBD2. The CDR3 loop spans 16 amino acids. The V gene's germline CDR1 is SGHRS and CDR2 YFSETQ. V shed 0 bases, J shed 5 bases, and the junction held 9 bases outside the gene matches. CDR3 loop: CASSLAPSGSVETQYF. Here the CDR3 DNA reads TGCGCCAGCAGCTTGGCCCCGAGCGGGAGCGTCGAGACCCAGTACTTC.

This clonotype was observed a few times. The chain combines TRBV11-3 with TRBJ2-1; 10 nucleotides align to TRBD1. Per the germline V gene, CDR1 is SGHNT and CDR2 is YENEEA. This CDR3 region has 14 residues. Trimming cost V 4 bases and J 8 bases; bases outside gene matches: 5. The CDR3 is CASSSGQGSDEQFF. CDR3 DNA: TGTGCCAGCAGCTCGGGACAGGGGAGCGATGAGCAGTTCTTC. Combining the CDR3 with reference TRBV11-3 and TRBJ2-1 gives the whole variable domain EAGVVQSPRYKIIEKKQPVAFWCNPISGHNTLYWYLQNLGQGPELLIRYENEEAVDDSQLPKDRFSAERLKGVDSTLKIQPAELGDSAVYLCASSSGQGSDEQFFGPGTRLTVL.

This clonotype has only a few counts. J is TRBJ2-7 and V is TRBV29-1; D remains unclear. This CDR3 is 13 amino acids long. V gave up 5 bases and J gave up 4 bases, with 15 bases separating them. Germline CDR1 reads SQVTM; CDR2 reads ANQGSEA. CDR3 region: CSVRTTGNYEQYF. The CDR3 coding sequence is TGCAGCGTTCGGACGACTGGAAATTACGAGCAGTACTTC.

The rearrangement joins TRBV20-1 to TRBJ2-2; D is undetermined. The CDR3 is 13 amino acids. V lost 3 bases, J lost 4 bases, and 9 bases lay in between. Germline V lookup: CDR1 DFQATT, CDR2 SNEGSKA (reference sequence). The CDR3 nucleotides are TGCAGTGCTAGGAAGTTCCCCACCGGGGAGCTGTTTTTT. Amino acid sequence: CSARKFPTGELFF.

The chain recombines TRBV11-2 with TRBJ2-6; D may be TRBD2 (6 bases). Germline CDR1 is SGHAT and CDR2 is FQNNGV. CDR3 length equals 19 residues. Trimming shortened V by 1 base and J by 1 base, and 17 bases separated the two germline ends. CDR3 in DNA: TGTGCCAGCAGCTTAGTTTCTGGGGACTTAATGTCTGGGGCCAACGTCCTGACTTTC. Translating gives CASSLVSGDLMSGANVLTF.

Concerning this clonotype itself: A read error may produce the germline difference seen at one junction end. This chain uses TRBV7-2 with TRBJ2-1, with a possible D match to TRBD2 (6 bases). Looked up from germline, CDR1 is SGHTA and CDR2 is FQGNSA. The CDR3 contains 13 residues. As DNA, the CDR3 is TGTGCCAGCAGCTTAGCCGGGAGCGGTGAGCAGATCTTC. Translation: CASSLAGSGEQIF.

The chain recombines TRBV6-1 with TRBJ1-5; 8 bases match TRBD1. Unmatched junction bases numbered 10, after V lost 6 bases and J lost 0 bases. Germline V gene sequence: CDR1 MNHNS, CDR2 SASEGT. This CDR3 is built from 17 residues. The DNA of the CDR3 is TGTGCCAGCAGGGGGGGGGACAGGCTAAATAGCAATCAGCCCCAGCATTTT. The encoded protein is CASRGGDRLNSNQPQHF.

The chain joins TRBV2 to TRBJ2-5; a possible D gene is TRBD1 (6 bases). CDR1 and CDR2 from the germline V gene are SNHLY and FYNNEI. The CDR3 contains 15 residues. The V end lost 7 bases, the J end lost 5 bases, and 20 bases lay between the germline ends. CDR3 amino acids: CASMSQGLPTETQYF. In nucleotides, the CDR3 is TGTGCCAGCATGAGCCAGGGGCTCCCCACGGAGACCCAGTACTTC.

The genes are TRBV7-6 and TRBJ2-3; no definite D call. Germline V gene data show CDR1 as SGHVS and CDR2 as FNYEAQ. The CDR3 is made up of 15 amino acids. Trimming removed 4 bases from V and 0 bases from J, with 11 bases in between. Here the CDR3 DNA reads TGTGCCAGCAGCTCTATCGGCCGTAGCACAGATACGCAGTATTTT. Its translation is CASSSIGRSTDTQYF.

This clonotype was detected ten times or more. J is TRBJ2-7 and V is TRBV5-1, with 7 nucleotides matching TRBD1. The CDR3 contains 13 residues. CDR1 and CDR2 (germline): SGHRS, YFSETQ. V was pared by 4 bases and J by 3 bases, with 4 bases of the junction left unmatched. CDR3: CASSRDSFYEQYF. Written as DNA, the CDR3 is TGCGCCAGCAGCCGGGACAGCTTCTACGAGCAGTACTTC.

This clonotype was seen many times. The CDR3 loop is CASSLGWQGAFGNTIYF. CDR3 nucleotide sequence: TGTGCCAGCAGCTTAGGTTGGCAGGGGGCATTTGGAAACACCATATATTTT. V and J are TRBV7-2 and TRBJ1-3; 8 bases are a match to TRBD1. Germline CDR1 reads SGHTA; CDR2 reads FQGNSA. The CDR3 sequence is 17 residues long. With 1 base clipped from V and 3 bases from J, the junction kept 8 bases outside the gene matches.

Ten or more counts support this clonotype. The chain has TRBV5-1 and TRBJ2-1, with TRBD2 as a possible D gene (5 bases). V lost 4 bases and J lost 0, with 8 bases in between. Germline CDR1 reads SGHRS; CDR2 reads YFSETQ. CDR3 length: 14 residues. CDR3 sequence: CASSRDSSYNEQFF. The CDR3 DNA follows: TGCGCCAGCAGCCGGGATAGCTCCTACAATGAGCAGTTCTTC.

This clonotype has a handful of counts. V and J are TRBV3-1 and TRBJ2-5; maybe TRBD2 (5 bases). V shed 1 base and J shed 2 bases, with 11 bases lying between them. The V gene's germline CDR1 is LGHDT and CDR2 YNNKEL (reference sequence). The CDR3 runs 15 residues. Here the CDR3 reads CASSQGIGKQETQYF. In DNA, the CDR3 is TGTGCCAGCAGCCAAGGGATCGGGAAGCAAGAGACCCAGTACTTC.

The table lists this clonotype with a few counts. V gene TRBV5-1 combines with J gene TRBJ1-2; the match to TRBD1 covers 7 bases. The CDR3 has 17 residues. Germline V gene data show CDR1 as SGHRS and CDR2 as YFSETQ. Trimming at V came to 4 bases and at J to 3 bases, leaving 15 bases not matched to a gene. The CDR3 sequence: CASSPGQVPPADYGYTF. As DNA, the CDR3 is TGCGCCAGCAGCCCTGGACAGGTCCCCCCGGCGGACTATGGCTACACCTTC.

V gene TRBV5-1 combines with J gene TRBJ2-3, with D possibly TRBD2 on 6 matching bases. This CDR3 spans 14 amino acids. Trimming shortened V by 2 bases and J by 2 bases, and 9 bases separated the two germline ends. Germline V gives CDR1 SGHRS, CDR2 YFSETQ. The CDR3 sequence: CASSFGSPTDTQYF. In DNA form, the CDR3 reads TGCGCCAGCAGCTTCGGGAGCCCCACAGATACGCAGTATTTT. The full variable domain, its missing parts supplied by reference TRBV5-1 and TRBJ2-3, is KAGVTQTPRYLIKTRGQQVTLSCSPISGHRSVSWYQQTPGQGLQFLFEYFSETQRNKGNFPGRFSGRQFSNSRSEMNVSTLELGDSALYLCASSFGSPTDTQYFGPGTRLTVL.

This chain connects TRBV9 to TRBJ2-7; no reliable D call. The CDR3 spans 17 residues. Germline loops: CDR1 SGDLS, CDR2 YYNGEE. V was clipped by 0 bases and J by 2 bases, with 18 bases between them. For the CDR3, the DNA is TGTGCCAGCAGCGTAGCCCCAGCCACCTTAAGAACCTACGAGCAGTACTTC. Amino acid sequence: CASSVAPATLRTYEQYF.